The 14 T cell receptor beta chains below come from one sample, sequenced in a study of T cell responses to AZD1222 COVID-19 vaccine. Clones were read by immunoSEQ multiplex PCR, and TCRdb kept only the in-frame ones, dropping some. The table lists 95,000 to 100,000 clones, roughly 83% of them singletons. The source material was peripheral blood, sampled 28 days after the second AZD1222 dose. The receptors originated from an adult who received the AZD1222 COVID-19 vaccine.

In regard to this clone: An end of the junction differs from the germline gene, which may be a read error. The chain links TRBV19 to TRBJ1-1; no reliable D call. The V gene's germline CDR1 is LNHDA and CDR2 SQIVND (reference sequence). There are 13 residues in the CDR3. This CDR3 is CASNIQRNTEAFF. As DNA, the CDR3 is TGTGCCAGTAATATACAGAGGAACACTGAAGCTTTCTTT. Looking up the rest from reference TRBV19 and TRBJ1-1 gives the full variable domain: DGGITQSPKYLFRKEGQNVTLSCEQNLNHDAMYWYRQDPGQGLRLIYYSQIVNDFQKGDIAEGYSVSREKKESFPLTVTSAQKNPTAFYLCASNIQRNTEAFFGQGTRLTVV.

This clone was detected a few times. The chain combines TRBV3-1 (or the pseudogene TRBV3-2) with TRBJ1-3; perhaps TRBD1 as D (5 bases). This CDR3 is built from 16 residues. Germline lookup yields CDR1 LGHDT and CDR2 YNNKEL (reference sequence). Between the trimmed V and J ends, which lost 0 bases and 4 bases, there was a span of 13 bases. CDR3 coding DNA: TGTGCCAGCAGCCAAGACAGGGTCGGAGGAGGAAACACCATATATTTT. Encoded protein: CASSQDRVGGGNTIYF.

This clone was observed many times. The rearrangement links TRBV2 to TRBJ2-5; a possible D gene is TRBD2 (5 bases). Trimming removed 1 base from V and 2 bases from J, with 14 bases in between. CDR3 length: 16 amino acids. Germline V lookup: CDR1 SNHLY, CDR2 FYNNEI. The CDR3 bases are TGTGCCAGCAGTGAAGTTGCGGGCATTCAGCAAGAGACCCAGTACTTC. It encodes CASSEVAGIQQETQYF.

CDR3 in DNA: TGTGCCAGCAGCGCTAATGACGGAAATTCACCCCTCCACTTT. It yields the protein CASSANDGNSPLHF. The chain recombines TRBV11-1 with TRBJ1-6; D remains ambiguous. The CDR3 totals 14 residues. In germline, CDR1 is SGHAT, CDR2 FQDESV (reference sequence). Trimming shortened V by 5 bases and J by 7 bases, and 12 bases separated the two germline ends.

This clone has more than one count but fewer than ten. This chain joins TRBV7-9 and TRBJ1-1; D gene ambiguous. V was cut by 3 bases and J by 3 bases, with 14 bases left in between. This CDR3 contains 15 residues. Germline CDR1 is SEHNR and CDR2 is FQNEAQ (reference sequence). The CDR3 loop is CASSFGIGTDTEAFF. CDR3 in DNA: TGTGCCAGCAGCTTTGGTATCGGCACAGACACTGAAGCTTTCTTT.

The rearrangement joins TRBV5-1 to TRBJ2-2; D is ambiguous. Between the trimmed V and J ends, which lost 2 bases and 2 bases, there was a span of 10 bases. Germline CDR1 and CDR2: SGHRS and YFSETQ. CDR3 length: 15 amino acids. This CDR3 reads CASSFRTDNTGELFF. In DNA, the CDR3 is TGCGCCAGCAGCTTTCGGACGGACAACACCGGGGAGCTGTTTTTT.

The chain has TRBV7-2 and TRBJ1-1; 10 bases map to TRBD1. Germline V CDR1 and CDR2: SGHTA, FQGNSA. The junction had 7 bases not matched to a gene; V was cut back by 4 bases and J by 5 bases. The CDR3 runs 15 residues. CDR3 nucleotides: TGTGCCAGCAGCTATAGGACAGGGGGAAGTACTGAAGCTTTCTTT. Amino acid sequence: CASSYRTGGSTEAFF.

CDR3 sequence (DNA): TGTGCTAGTGGCTCGGGACAGGGGAGAGGGTACGAGCAGTACTTC. It is translated as CASGSGQGRGYEQYF. The J gene is TRBJ2-7, the V gene TRBV12-5; 10 nucleotides align to TRBD1. This CDR3 is 15 amino acids long. Germline assignment: CDR1 LGHNT and CDR2 FRNRAP. The trim removed 6 bases at V and 4 bases at J, leaving 9 bases unmatched.

The gene calls are TRBV4-1 and TRBJ1-3; D might be TRBD1 (6 bases). CDR1 MGHRA and CDR2 YSYEKL come from the germline V gene. CDR3 size: 18 residues. The V gene lost 0 bases and the J gene lost 2 bases, with 17 bases spanning the gap. The CDR3 region is CASSQDPRVTGTGNTIYF. In DNA form, the CDR3 reads TGCGCCAGCAGCCAAGATCCGCGGGTTACAGGGACTGGAAACACCATATATTTT.

The chain has TRBV3-1 (or the pseudogene TRBV3-2) and TRBJ2-7; D not certain. From germline, CDR1 is LGHDT and CDR2 YNNKEL (reference sequence). The V end was cut by 3 bases, the J end by 3 bases, with 12 bases between. This CDR3 is built from 14 residues. The CDR3 DNA follows: TGTGCCAGCAGCCACCGGGCCACGGGCTACGAGCAGTACTTC. Translation: CASSHRATGYEQYF.

The chain recombines TRBV11-2 with TRBJ2-7; no firm D call. CDR1 is SGHAT and CDR2 is FQNNGV in the germline V gene. The CDR3 spans 13 residues. V lost 1 base to trimming and J lost 5 bases, with 9 bases between them. CDR3 region: CASSLGPWDEQYF. The CDR3 bases are TGTGCCAGCAGCTTAGGACCTTGGGACGAGCAGTACTTC.

This chain joins TRBV25-1 and TRBJ1-6; D gene ambiguous. The V end was cut by 3 bases, the J end by 8 bases, with 11 bases between. The CDR3 runs 14 residues. The V gene's germline CDR1 is MGHDK and CDR2 SYGVNS. The CDR3 DNA sequence: TGTGCCAGCAGTGACGGGTTTAGGGATTCACCCCTCCACTTT. It yields the protein CASSDGFRDSPLHF.

The rearrangement links TRBV14 to TRBJ2-6; D uncertain. Per the germline V gene, CDR1 is SGHDN and CDR2 is FVKESK. V shed 2 bases and J shed 0 bases, with 8 bases lying between them. The CDR3 covers 16 residues. DNA for the CDR3: TGTGCCAGCAGCCAACACCTGAACTCTGGGGCCAACGTCCTGACTTTC. Translated, it gives CASSQHLNSGANVLTF.

The chain has TRBV2 and TRBJ2-3; 13 positions match TRBD2. The germline V gene has CDR1 SNHLY and CDR2 FYNNEI. The CDR3 spans 15 residues. J gave up 3 bases and V 7 bases, and 4 bases lay outside the gene matches. In nucleotides, the CDR3 is TGTGCCAGCAACATACTAGCGGGAGGGACAGATACGCAGTATTTT. Protein product: CASNILAGGTDTQYF.